This TCR beta chain was sequenced for a study of blood T cell repertoires in COVID-19. J lost 3 bases, V lost 5 bases, and 7 bases had no gene match. CDR1 and CDR2 (germline): SEHNR, FQNEAQ (reference sequence). CDR3 length equals 14 residues. Assay used: immunoSEQ multiplex PCR; TCRdb lists only in-frame clones, some missing. This table holds roughly 260,000 clones, approximately 89% found once. This chain connects TRBV7-9 to TRBJ2-7; 7 bases agree with TRBD1. This clonotype originated in a woman aged 45-65 years with acute or convalescent COVID-19. Sequencing input: peripheral blood. The DNA for the CDR3 is TGTGCCAGCAGCCGCGAGAACAGGGGCTACGAGCAGTACTTC. It codes for CASSRENRGYEQYF.